One sample yielded the 15 T cell receptor beta chains listed below, sequenced in a study of blood T cell repertoires in COVID-19. TCRdb keeps only in-frame clones here, not all; method: immunoSEQ multiplex PCR. Here the sample spans over 95,000 clones, 60% to 85% being singletons. Sequencing input: peripheral blood. The receptors were sampled from a woman of 80 years or more with active or convalescent COVID-19.

The chain employs TRBV24-1 and TRBJ2-2; D remains ambiguous. Trimming pared 7 bases from V and 4 bases from J, leaving 9 bases between. Germline CDR1 and CDR2: KGHDR and SFDVKD. This CDR3 contains 13 residues. The CDR3 loop reads CATRQGGTGELFF. The CDR3 DNA reads TGTGCCACCAGGCAAGGCGGCACCGGGGAGCTGTTTTTT.

The gene calls are TRBV28 and TRBJ2-7; TRBD1 is a possible D gene (5 bases). CDR3 length: 14 residues. Germline CDR1 MDHEN, CDR2 SYDVKM. With 3 bases removed from V and 5 bases from J, the gap between germline ends came to 14 bases. CDR3 in amino acids: CASSLQGNLNEQYF. The CDR3 nucleotides are TGTGCCAGCAGTTTGCAGGGAAATCTCAACGAGCAGTACTTC.

The chain couples TRBV6-6 to TRBJ1-1, with D possibly being TRBD1 (6 bases). CDR3 size: 12 residues. The germline V gene encodes CDR1 MNHNY and CDR2 SVGAGI (reference sequence). V lost 2 bases and J 9 bases, leaving 10 bases between the germline ends. DNA for the CDR3: TGTGCCAGCAGTTACGGGGGCAATAAAGCTTTCTTT. Protein sequence: CASSYGGNKAFF.

V is TRBV27 and J is TRBJ1-1; D unclear. Trimming removed 7 bases from V and 0 bases from J, with 12 bases in between. In germline, CDR1 is MNHEY, CDR2 SMNVEV (reference sequence). CDR3 length: 14 residues. CDR3 bases: TGTGCCAGCATGGTTAGCGGTTTGAACACTGAAGCTTTCTTT. Residues: CASMVSGLNTEAFF.

This chain uses TRBV7-2 with TRBJ2-2; no clear D. This CDR3 has 18 amino acids. The germline V gene has CDR1 SGHTA and CDR2 FQGNSA. The germline V and J ends were trimmed by 1 base and 0 bases, with 15 bases remaining between them. CDR3 sequence: CASSLDSLAAANTGELFF. DNA for the CDR3: TGTGCCAGCAGCTTAGACTCGTTGGCGGCTGCGAACACCGGGGAGCTGTTTTTT.

The chain has TRBV4-3 and TRBJ2-1; 13 nucleotides match TRBD2. CDR1 is LGHNA and CDR2 is YSLEER in the germline V gene. V dropped 1 base and J dropped 0; count of bases not matched to a gene: 9. This CDR3 comprises 20 residues. In DNA, the CDR3 is TGCGCCAGCAGCCAAGGATGGGGGACTAGCGGGATAAACTCCTACAATGAGCAGTTCTTC. Protein product: CASSQGWGTSGINSYNEQFF.

CDR3 DNA: TGTGCCAGCAGCCACATGACAGGGTGGAATCAGCCCCAGCATTTT. Translating it yields CASSHMTGWNQPQHF. The chain uses TRBV6-2 or TRBV6-3 and TRBJ1-5; 7 nucleotides agree with TRBD1. Unmatched junction bases numbered 9, after V lost 6 bases and J lost 4 bases. CDR1 and CDR2 (germline): MNHEY, SVGEGT. The CDR3 consists of 15 residues.

The chain employs TRBV4-2 and TRBJ2-5; 8 positions agree with TRBD1. Per germline, CDR1 LGHNA and CDR2 YNFKEQ. After removal of 0 bases from V and 1 base from J, the junction contained 4 bases not matched to a gene. The CDR3 is made up of 16 amino acids. The CDR3 nucleotides read TGTGCCAGCAGCCAAGACCGAGGACAGGGCCAAGAGACCCAGTACTTC. Translation: CASSQDRGQGQETQYF.

The chain links TRBV6-6 to TRBJ2-3, with 13 bases aligning to TRBD2. The CDR3 length is 20 residues. Germline V gene lookup returns CDR1 MNHNY and CDR2 SVGAGI (reference sequence). J lost 0 bases, V lost 5 bases, and 14 bases had no gene match. The CDR3 sequence is CASSLRLAGGAALSTDTQYF. CDR3 coding DNA: TGTGCCAGCAGTCTCCGACTAGCGGGAGGCGCCGCCCTTAGCACAGATACGCAGTATTTT.

The gene calls are TRBV7-3 and TRBJ2-1, with 7 bases that match TRBD1. CDR1 and CDR2 (germline): SGHTA, FQGTGA. The CDR3 has 15 residues. The ends lost 1 base at V and 8 bases at J; junction bases unmatched: 8. The CDR3 DNA is TGTGCCAGCAGCTTAAGGCAGGGGGTTCGGGATGAGCAGTTCTTC. This codes for CASSLRQGVRDEQFF.

The rearrangement joins TRBV5-6 to TRBJ2-7, with TRBD2 matching 7 bases. V shed 0 bases, J shed 6 bases, and the junction held 3 bases outside the gene matches. CDR3 length equals 13 residues. Germline V gives CDR1 SGHDT, CDR2 YYEEEE. CDR3 bases: TGTGCCAGCAGCTTGGTAGCGGGCACCGAGCAGTACTTC. Translation: CASSLVAGTEQYF.

The J gene is TRBJ2-3, the V gene TRBV18, with 7 bases aligning to TRBD1. This CDR3 contains 15 residues. The V gene's germline CDR1 is KGHSH and CDR2 LQKENI. Unmatched junction bases numbered 7, after V lost 5 bases and J lost 2 bases. The CDR3 loop reads CASSSRQGYTDTQYF. The CDR3 DNA reads as TGTGCCAGCTCATCCCGACAGGGTTACACAGATACGCAGTATTTT.

The chain combines TRBV30 with TRBJ2-7, with a weak D call TRBD1 (6 bases). V lost 3 bases and J lost 5, with 11 bases in between. Germline V gene sequence: CDR1 GTSNPN, CDR2 SVGIG (reference sequence). This CDR3 has 12 amino acids. This chain's CDR3 is CAWRQGIHEQYF. The CDR3 coding sequence is TGTGCCTGGAGACAGGGCATCCACGAGCAGTACTTC.

The table lists this clone with a few counts. This chain links TRBV5-6 with TRBJ2-7; D unresolved. The V end was cut by 4 bases, the J end by 5 bases, with 19 bases between. The germline V gene has CDR1 SGHDT and CDR2 YYEEEE. There are 15 residues in the CDR3. The CDR3 bases are TGTGCCAGCAGCATTTGGTTAACCGGCAGGAACGAGCAGTACTTC. Translating it yields CASSIWLTGRNEQYF.

This clone was seen a handful of times. This chain joins TRBV28 and TRBJ1-1; D remains unclear. Germline V gene data show CDR1 as MDHEN and CDR2 as SYDVKM. With 6 bases removed from V and 2 bases from J, the gap between germline ends came to 16 bases. The CDR3 is made up of 15 amino acids. CDR3 region: CASSPPGQANTEAFF. CDR3 nucleotide sequence: TGTGCCAGCAGCCCCCCTGGTCAGGCCAACACTGAAGCTTTCTTT.